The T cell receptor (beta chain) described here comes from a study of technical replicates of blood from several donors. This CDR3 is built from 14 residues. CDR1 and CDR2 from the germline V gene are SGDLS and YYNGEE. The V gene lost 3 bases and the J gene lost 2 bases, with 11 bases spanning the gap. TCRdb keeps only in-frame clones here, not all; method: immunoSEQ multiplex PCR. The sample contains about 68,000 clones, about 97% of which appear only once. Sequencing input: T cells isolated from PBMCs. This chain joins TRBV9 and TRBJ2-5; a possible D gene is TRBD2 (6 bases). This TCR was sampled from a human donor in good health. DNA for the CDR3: TGTGCCAGCAGCGCAAGTAGCGGACAAGAGACCCAGTACTTC. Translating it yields CASSASSGQETQYF.